What follows is one T cell receptor (beta chain) and its context. The sample originates from a study of blood T cell repertoires in COVID-19. Per the original methods: Amplified reference gene primers provided the basis for estimating nucleated cell counts. Data came from immunoSEQ multiplex PCR; TCRdb stores just in-frame clones and leaves some out. The V and J calls and the clone size are those of that table, but D and trimming were determined from the DNA. The data show about 190,000 clones, roughly 89% seen once. This TCR was sampled from a woman aged 70-85 years with COVID-19, enrolled during active disease. Source material: peripheral blood.

CDR3 region: CASSRTGPLYSNQPQHF. DNA for the CDR3: TGTGCCAGTAGTCGGACAGGCCCCCTTTATAGCAATCAGCCCCAGCATTTT. This sequence joins TRBV19 and TRBJ1-5; TRBD1 agrees at 7 bases. CDR1 is LNHDA and CDR2 is SQIVND in the germline V gene (reference sequence). J was trimmed by 0 bases and V by 5 bases; bases with no gene match: 10. The CDR3 covers 17 residues.